This T cell receptor beta chain was found in a study of T cells in Graves' hyperthyroidism and ophthalmopathy. Across the study: Any treatment followed the collection of peripheral blood at initial diagnosis.

What was amplified from RNA transcripts were TCR beta CDR3 regions. The HTBI primer set was used in a first-round RT-PCR of the TCR CDR3. TCRdb itself ran the multiplex PCR reads through MiXCR, one entry per CDR3 protein. The sample consists of hundreds of thousands of distinct CDR3 sequences, roughly 14% of them appearing once. Using less than 12 ml of fresh peripheral blood, PBMCs were prepared. V lost 4 bases and J 0 bases, leaving 13 bases between the germline ends. The CDR3 is 17 amino acids. Germline CDR1 is SNHLY and CDR2 is FYNNEI. The chain links TRBV2 to TRBJ2-6; D assignment may be TRBD1 or TRBD2 (5 bases each). The source of this sequence is a middle-aged woman with Graves' ophthalmopathy. Sequencing was performed on blood. For the CDR3, the DNA is TGTGCCAGCAGTGCGGGACCGATCCTCTCTGGGGCCAACGTCCTGACTTTC. It codes for CASSAGPILSGANVLTF.